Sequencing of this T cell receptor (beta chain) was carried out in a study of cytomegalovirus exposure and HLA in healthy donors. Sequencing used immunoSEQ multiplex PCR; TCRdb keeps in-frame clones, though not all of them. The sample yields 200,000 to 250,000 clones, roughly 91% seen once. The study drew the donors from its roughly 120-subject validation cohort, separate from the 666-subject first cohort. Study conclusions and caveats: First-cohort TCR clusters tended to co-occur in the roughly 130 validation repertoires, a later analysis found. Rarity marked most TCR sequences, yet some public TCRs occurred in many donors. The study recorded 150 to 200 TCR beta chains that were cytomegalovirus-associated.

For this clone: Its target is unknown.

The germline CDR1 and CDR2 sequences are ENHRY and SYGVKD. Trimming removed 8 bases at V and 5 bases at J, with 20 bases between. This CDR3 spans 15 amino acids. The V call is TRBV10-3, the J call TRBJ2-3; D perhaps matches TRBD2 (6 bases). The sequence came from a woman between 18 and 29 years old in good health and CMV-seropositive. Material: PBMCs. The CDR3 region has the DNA TGTGCCATCCTCGCTGTCGGGAGCGCCGGAGATACGCAGTATTTT. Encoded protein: CAILAVGSAGDTQYF.